This record looks at one T cell receptor (beta chain) sequence and its context. Its antigen is as yet unknown. These data come from a study of T cell responses to AZD1222 COVID-19 vaccine. Study-wide results and caveats: It was only five to seven AZD1222 recipients who were seropositive at baseline. Most donors were white British and more were female, and clonal diversity was possibly underestimated. Along spike, vaccine-associated CD4 TCRs were found throughout, with dominance at 160-218 and 743-854. Following two doses of AZD1222, Spike-specific TCR breadth and depth rose.

Germline trimming cut 3 bases from V and 2 bases from J; bases unmatched to any gene: 7. This CDR3 contains 15 residues. Germline values: CDR1 DFQATT, CDR2 SNEGSKA (reference sequence). Assay used: immunoSEQ multiplex PCR; TCRdb lists only in-frame clones, some missing. The data contain some 150,000 clones, about 89% of them singletons. V gene TRBV20-1 combines with J gene TRBJ2-3, with 8 bases lining up with TRBD2. This receptor was identified in an adult in good health. Sequenced material: peripheral blood, taken on day 0 of MenACWY control vaccination. For the CDR3, the DNA is TGCAGTGCTAGTGGTCTAGCGGGCTACACAGATACGCAGTATTTT. Its protein is CSASGLAGYTDTQYF.